The next 2 T cell receptor beta chains were all read from a single sample in a study of blood T cell repertoires in COVID-19. Measured with immunoSEQ multiplex PCR; TCRdb has only the in-frame clones, and not every one. The table has about 140,000 clones, about 92% seen once. What was sequenced was peripheral blood. These receptors were taken from a human donor in a cohort sampled during active COVID-19.

The CDR3 sequence is CASSLGGRGGETQYF. CDR3 in DNA: TGTGCCAGCAGCTTAGGGGGACGGGGAGGAGAGACCCAGTACTTC. The chain uses TRBV7-3 and TRBJ2-5; weak D call: TRBD2 (6 bases). Germline loops: CDR1 SGHTA, CDR2 FQGTGA. Trimming removed 2 bases from V and 4 bases from J, with 14 bases in between. The CDR3 consists of 15 residues.

The gene calls are TRBV3-1 (or the pseudogene TRBV3-2) and TRBJ2-7, with TRBD2 identical over 7 bases. The CDR3 is 14 residues long. The V gene's germline CDR1 is LGHDT and CDR2 YNNKEL (reference sequence). Unmatched junction bases numbered 5, after V lost 3 bases and J lost 3 bases. CDR3 nucleotides: TGTGCCAGCAGCCAGAGAGGGGAGGGCTACGAGCAGTACTTC. This codes for CASSQRGEGYEQYF.